This paragraph covers one TCR beta chain sequence. This record belongs to a study of T cell changes during pregnancy in multiple sclerosis. Generated by immunoSEQ multiplex PCR, the TCRdb table keeps only in-frame clones and is missing some. The top ten hold 5% to 5.5% of the sample, which has about 53,000 clones, about 90% seen once. The origin of this receptor is a female donor in good health, enrolled as a control in a pregnancy study. Sequences were derived from peripheral blood, sampled after pregnancy.

CDR3 residues: CASSLLGPSSNQPQHF. CDR3 sequence (DNA): TGTGCCAGCAGTTTATTGGGGCCCTCTAGCAATCAGCCCCAGCATTTT. The chain recombines TRBV27 with TRBJ1-5; a weak D match, TRBD1 (5 bases). Germline CDR1 reads MNHEY; CDR2 reads SMNVEV (reference sequence). V was pared by 1 base and J by 0 bases, with 10 bases between. CDR3 length equals 16 residues.